The text below deals with one T cell receptor beta chain. Its antigen is not known. The sample originates from a study of shared clonotypes between healthy human individuals. Study-wide background: Every donor yielded three CD4 naive, three CD4 memory, two CD8 naive and one CD8 memory plate.

Whole-study results and caveats: The authors expected sequencing depth to affect clonotype sharing among donors.

Researchers divided each subset's genomic DNA evenly across several immunoSEQ plates. Repertoires were generated with immunoSEQ multiplex PCR, while TCRdb's copy carries only in-frame clones and drops some. The data hold under 2.5 million clones, with around 93% observed a single time. The germline V gene has CDR1 SGHRS and CDR2 YFSETQ. The CDR3 contains 17 residues. The ends were cut back, 4 bases at V and 0 bases at J, with 17 bases in the middle. Each sample came from a Caucasian adult donor living in Nashville, Tennessee. V usage is TRBV5-1 and J usage is TRBJ2-1; D unclear. The TCR was taken from a man aged 18 to 35 in good health. Some clones in this sample may be carry-over from other donors' samples. Sequenced input: naive CD4+ T cells from PBMCs. The subset was: CD45RA+ positively selected. CDR3 region: CASSQNGPLSSYNEQFF. CDR3 DNA sequence: TGCGCCAGCAGCCAAAACGGACCCCTGAGCTCCTACAATGAGCAGTTCTTC.